The next 28 T cell receptor beta chains were all read from a single sample in a study of T-cell memory formation after mild COVID-19. MiXCR was run by TCRdb on the 5' RACE reads, yielding one entry per CDR3 protein. The sample consists of 350,000 to 500,000 distinct CDR3 sequences, 20% to 25% of them appearing once. Source material: PBMCs or a T cell subset sorted from them (not recorded which). All receptors come from an adult woman who had mild COVID-19 (a few samples of this study predate the infection). Cell type and time point are not known.

This clonotype has only a few counts. This chain uses TRBV3-1 with TRBJ2-2, with 10 bases aligning to TRBD2. This CDR3 is 15 amino acids long. Losses at the gene ends were 4 bases for V and 5 bases for J; bases not matched to a gene: 4. Germline V gene data show CDR1 as LGHDT and CDR2 as YNNKEL (reference sequence). The CDR3 sequence is CASSPTSGFTGELFF. For the CDR3, the DNA is TGTGCCAGCAGCCCGACTAGCGGGTTTACCGGGGAGCTGTTTTTT.

CDR3 sequence: CSASLGPSPPYEQYF. CDR3 DNA sequence: TGCAGTGCTAGTCTGGGGCCATCTCCCCCCTACGAGCAGTACTTC. The chain links TRBV20-1 to TRBJ2-7, with D possibly TRBD1 on 5 matching bases. Trimming shortened V by 3 bases and J by 2 bases, and 17 bases separated the two germline ends. This CDR3 is built from 15 residues. Germline loops: CDR1 DFQATT, CDR2 SNEGSKA (reference sequence).

This clonotype was recorded a few times. The chain employs TRBV5-5 and TRBJ1-5; 7 positions match TRBD1. The V gene end was trimmed by 3 bases and the J gene end by 5 bases; junction bases not matched to a gene: 5. This CDR3 is 14 amino acids long. Germline lookup yields CDR1 SGHKS and CDR2 YYEKEE (reference sequence). The CDR3 DNA reads as TGTGCCAGCAGCTCACAGGGGTTCGATCAGCCCCAGCATTTT. This sequence encodes CASSSQGFDQPQHF.

The J gene is TRBJ2-7, the V gene TRBV27; D is unresolved. V was cut by 3 bases and J by 1 base, with 7 bases left in between. The CDR3 sequence is 13 residues long. The germline V gene has CDR1 MNHEY and CDR2 SMNVEV (reference sequence). The CDR3 nucleotides read TGTGCCAGCAGTTTTCTAGGTTCCTACGAGCAGTACTTC. Translated, it gives CASSFLGSYEQYF.

The genes are TRBV20-1 and TRBJ1-2; D might be TRBD1 (6 bases). Looked up from germline, CDR1 is DFQATT and CDR2 is SNEGSKA (reference sequence). V gave up 2 bases and J gave up 4 bases, with 11 bases separating them. The CDR3 has 13 residues. The CDR3, as DNA: TGCAGTGCTAGACCTGGGACAAGCTATGGCTACACCTTC. Translating gives CSARPGTSYGYTF.

The chain links TRBV7-2 to TRBJ2-3; D ambiguous. CDR1 and CDR2 (germline): SGHTA, FQGNSA. This CDR3 contains 13 residues. V shed 3 bases and J shed 6 bases, with 10 bases lying between them. For the CDR3, the DNA is TGTGCCAGCAGCTTCTCCCCCTCTGATACGCAGTATTTT. It translates to CASSFSPSDTQYF.

V gene TRBV10-1 combines with J gene TRBJ2-1; D ambiguous. The CDR3 consists of 18 residues. Germline assignment: CDR1 WNHNN and CDR2 SYGVQD (reference sequence). V gave up 6 bases and J gave up 7 bases, with 28 bases separating them. The CDR3 is CASSFTPVPLSTLNEQFF. The CDR3 DNA reads TGCGCCAGCAGCTTTACCCCGGTTCCCCTATCTACCCTTAATGAGCAGTTCTTC.

This clonotype was seen ten or more times. V and J are TRBV5-1 and TRBJ2-5; D gene ambiguous. The germline gives CDR1 SGHRS, CDR2 YFSETQ. This CDR3 spans 15 amino acids. Trimming removed 0 bases at V and 2 bases at J, with 11 bases between. The DNA for the CDR3 is TGCGCCAGCAGCTTGGCACAAAGATCACAAGAGACCCAGTACTTC. This translates into CASSLAQRSQETQYF.

This clonotype was recorded many times. The chain combines TRBV2 with TRBJ2-7; D unresolved. The CDR3 is 12 residues long. Germline V gene sequence: CDR1 SNHLY, CDR2 FYNNEI. V gave up 2 bases and J gave up 3 bases, with 5 bases separating them. CDR3 loop: CASSERDYEQYF. CDR3 nucleotide sequence: TGTGCCAGCAGTGAAAGGGACTACGAGCAGTACTTC.

The rearrangement joins TRBV29-1 to TRBJ2-7; weak D call: TRBD1 (5 bases). This CDR3 spans 13 amino acids. The V and J ends lost 7 bases and 3 bases respectively, with 16 bases between them. The germline gives CDR1 SQVTM, CDR2 ANQGSEA. For the CDR3, the DNA is TGCAGCGCTTCAACCTCCAGGGTCTACGAGCAGTACTTC. Protein: CSASTSRVYEQYF.

The chain has TRBV5-1 and TRBJ2-2; D remains ambiguous. Germline V gene data show CDR1 as SGHRS and CDR2 as YFSETQ. The V end lost 0 bases, the J end lost 1 base, and 7 bases lay between the germline ends. There are 15 residues in the CDR3. CDR3 nucleotide sequence: TGCGCCAGCAGCTTGGTGGGCTTGAACACCGGGGAGCTGTTTTTT. It encodes CASSLVGLNTGELFF.

The chain uses TRBV4-3 and TRBJ2-1, with 10 bases fitting TRBD2. The CDR3 is 16 residues long. V trimming: 1 base; J trimming: 9 bases; junction bases outside the gene matches: 9. Germline lookup yields CDR1 LGHNA and CDR2 YSLEER. CDR3 nucleotides: TGCGCCAGCAGCCAAGCCCCGGGGCTAGCGGGAGCTGAGCAGTTCTTC. This sequence encodes CASSQAPGLAGAEQFF.

This clonotype was seen a few times. V usage is TRBV10-3 and J usage is TRBJ2-1; a possible D gene is TRBD1 (6 bases). Germline V CDR1 and CDR2: ENHRY, SYGVKD. The length of the CDR3 is 16 residues. V was trimmed by 4 bases and J by 0 bases, leaving 13 bases between them. CDR3 sequence reads: CAISGQTGASYNEQFF. The CDR3 DNA reads as TGTGCCATCAGTGGCCAGACAGGAGCCTCCTACAATGAGCAGTTCTTC.

There are a few counts of this clonotype. The chain has TRBV7-2 and TRBJ2-1, with 8 bases matching TRBD2. Germline V CDR1 and CDR2: SGHTA, FQGNSA. The CDR3 is made up of 15 amino acids. The ends lost 4 bases at V and 1 base at J; junction bases unmatched: 3. The CDR3 protein is CASSSSGWSYNEQFF. Here the CDR3 DNA reads TGTGCCAGCAGCTCTAGCGGGTGGTCCTACAATGAGCAGTTCTTC. The entire variable domain, with the rest obtained from reference TRBV7-2 and TRBJ2-1, is as follows: GAGVSQSPSNKVTEKGKDVELRCDPISGHTALYWYRQSLGQGLEFLIYFQGNSAPDKSGLPSDRFSAERTGGSVSTLTIQRTQQEDSAVYLCASSSSGWSYNEQFFGPGTRLTVL.

This clonotype was counted between two and nine times. This chain uses TRBV11-3 with TRBJ2-7; 13 bases align to TRBD2. Germline values: CDR1 SGHNT, CDR2 YENEEA. The CDR3 has 15 residues. V shed 6 bases and J 0 bases; nucleotides not matched to a gene: 2. The CDR3 reads CASRGTSGASYEQYF. DNA of the CDR3: TGTGCCAGCAGGGGGACTAGCGGGGCCTCCTACGAGCAGTACTTC.

The sample holds many counts of this clonotype. This chain uses TRBV20-1 with TRBJ2-1; D is ambiguous. Germline V gene sequence: CDR1 DFQATT, CDR2 SNEGSKA (reference sequence). The CDR3 consists of 12 residues. V lost 1 base and J 10 bases, leaving 11 bases between the germline ends. CDR3 loop: CSARGPSGEQFF. In DNA, the CDR3 is TGCAGTGCTAGAGGGCCCTCGGGCGAGCAGTTCTTC.

This clonotype was seen at least ten times. The J gene is TRBJ2-7, the V gene TRBV20-1; the D gene is possibly TRBD1 (6 bases). V was clipped by 2 bases and J by 2 bases, with 10 bases between them. There are 13 residues in the CDR3. CDR1 DFQATT and CDR2 SNEGSKA come from the germline V gene (reference sequence). As DNA, the CDR3 is TGCAGTGCTAGAACCGGGACAACCTACGAGCAGTACTTC. This sequence encodes CSARTGTTYEQYF.

CDR3 in amino acids: CASSLGLVSVHTEAFF. The CDR3 DNA is TGTGCCAGCAGCTTAGGCCTAGTCAGTGTCCACACTGAAGCTTTCTTT. The rearrangement uses TRBV13 and TRBJ1-1; D unresolved. The germline CDR1 and CDR2 sequences are PRHDT and FYEKMQ (reference sequence). This CDR3 region has 16 residues. V dropped 0 bases and J dropped 3 bases, with 14 bases sitting between them. The variable domain in full, completed from reference TRBV13 and TRBJ1-1, reads AAGVIQSPRHLIKEKRETATLKCYPIPRHDTVYWYQQGPGQDPQFLISFYEKMQSDKGSIPDRFSAQQFSDYHSELNMSSLELGDSALYFCASSLGLVSVHTEAFFGQGTRLTVV.

This clonotype was seen only a few times. The V gene is TRBV6-2 or TRBV6-3, the J gene TRBJ1-2; D is uncertain. V was cut by 2 bases and J by 2 bases, with 9 bases left in between. In germline, CDR1 is MNHEY, CDR2 SVGEGT. The CDR3 runs to 14 residues. CDR3 DNA sequence: TGTGCCAGCAGTTACCGGGGAAGGAACTATGGCTACACCTTC. It translates to CASSYRGRNYGYTF.

The V and J genes are TRBV4-1 and TRBJ2-7; 9 bases line up with TRBD1. V lost 3 bases and J lost 1; bases outside the gene matches: 7. This CDR3 has 16 amino acids. Per the germline V gene, CDR1 is MGHRA and CDR2 is YSYEKL. The CDR3 sequence: CASSHPPGQGSYEQYF. CDR3 nucleotide sequence: TGCGCCAGCAGCCATCCCCCGGGACAGGGTTCCTACGAGCAGTACTTC.

There are a few counts of this clonotype. This sequence joins TRBV19 and TRBJ1-2, with TRBD1 matching over 9 bases. CDR1 and CDR2 (germline): LNHDA, SQIVND (reference sequence). V lost 6 bases, J lost 4 bases, and 9 bases stayed unmatched. This CDR3 contains 15 residues. The CDR3 bases are TGTGCCAGTAGCGAAACCTCGGGACAGGGCTATGGCTACACCTTC. This translates into CASSETSGQGYGYTF.

This clonotype was observed a handful of times. The chain couples TRBV29-1 to TRBJ2-7, with D possibly being TRBD1 (7 bases). The CDR3 runs 16 residues. V was pared by 3 bases and J by 3 bases, with 21 bases between. Germline V gives CDR1 SQVTM, CDR2 ANQGSEA. The CDR3 sequence is CSVDRGEVNGYYEQYF. CDR3 nucleotides: TGCAGCGTTGACAGGGGGGAGGTTAATGGCTACTACGAGCAGTACTTC.

V is TRBV6-5 and J is TRBJ2-5; 8 nucleotides agree with TRBD2. Germline CDR1 is MNHEY and CDR2 is SVGAGI. The CDR3 is made up of 15 amino acids. V was pared by 6 bases and J by 1 base, with 7 bases of the junction left unmatched. CDR3 in DNA: TGTGCCAGCAGATTGTCCGGGACTAGCCAAGAGACCCAGTACTTC. The encoded protein is CASRLSGTSQETQYF.

This clonotype was picked up a small number of times. The V and J genes are TRBV6-5 and TRBJ1-1, with a tentative D call TRBD1 (5 bases). This CDR3 region has 15 residues. The germline V and J ends were trimmed by 0 bases and 4 bases, with 12 bases remaining between them. CDR1 is MNHEY, CDR2 SVGAGI, per germline. CDR3: CASSYSQGVGTEAFF. Written as DNA, the CDR3 is TGTGCCAGCAGTTACTCTCAAGGGGTGGGCACTGAAGCTTTCTTT.

The rearrangement links TRBV27 to TRBJ2-7; no clear D gene. CDR1 and CDR2 (germline): MNHEY, SMNVEV (reference sequence). The CDR3 is 12 residues long. Trimming stripped 3 bases from V and 6 bases from J, with 9 bases between. The CDR3 coding sequence is TGTGCCAGCAGTTTCATCTCCGGCGAGCAGTACTTC. This gives the protein CASSFISGEQYF.

The V call is TRBV7-2, the J call TRBJ2-3; 8 nucleotides agree with TRBD2. Germline V gene data show CDR1 as SGHTA and CDR2 as FQGNSA. V was clipped by 3 bases and J by 5 bases; unmatched bases: 10. The CDR3 runs to 16 residues. The CDR3 protein is CASSLELAVGGDTQYF. CDR3 coding DNA: TGTGCCAGCAGCTTGGAACTAGCGGTGGGGGGAGATACGCAGTATTTT.

This clonotype has a handful of counts. This CDR3 reads CASSFVRDTEAFF. The DNA for the CDR3 is TGTGCCAGCAGCTTCGTGAGGGATACTGAAGCTTTCTTT. The V gene is TRBV7-3, the J gene TRBJ1-1; D is unclear. The CDR3 runs 13 residues. Trimming shortened V by 3 bases and J by 5 bases, and 10 bases separated the two germline ends. Germline-derived CDR1 and CDR2 are SGHTA and FQGTGA.

The V gene is TRBV9, the J gene TRBJ2-7; 7 bases are a match to TRBD2. V was pared by 0 bases and J by 4 bases, with 4 bases of the junction left unmatched. The CDR3 runs 14 residues. In germline, CDR1 is SGDLS, CDR2 YYNGEE. As DNA, the CDR3 is TGTGCCAGCAGCGTAGGGGCTAGCGGATACGAGCAGTACTTC. Translation: CASSVGASGYEQYF.